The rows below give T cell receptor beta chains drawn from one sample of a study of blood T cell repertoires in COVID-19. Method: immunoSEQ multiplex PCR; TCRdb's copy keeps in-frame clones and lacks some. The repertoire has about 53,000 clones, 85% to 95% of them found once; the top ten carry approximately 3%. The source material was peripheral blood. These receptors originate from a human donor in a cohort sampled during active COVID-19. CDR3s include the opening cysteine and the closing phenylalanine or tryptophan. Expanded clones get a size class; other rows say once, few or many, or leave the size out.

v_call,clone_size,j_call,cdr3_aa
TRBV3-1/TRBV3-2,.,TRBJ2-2,CASRPAIANTGELFF
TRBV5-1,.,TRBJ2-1,CASSLERGAEQFF
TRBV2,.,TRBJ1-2,CASRAPFGQLYGYTF
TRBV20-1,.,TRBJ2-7,CSASWWQGSSYEQYF
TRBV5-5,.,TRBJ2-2,CASSWRGGGRTGELFF
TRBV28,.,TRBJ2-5,CASSLDGGTQYF
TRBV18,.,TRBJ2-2,CASSPLSPGTGRTGELFF
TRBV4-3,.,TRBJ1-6,CASSQEYRDPLHF
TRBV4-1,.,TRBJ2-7,CASSPGLAGEEQYF
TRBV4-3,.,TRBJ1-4,CASSRRGRGYSNEKLFF
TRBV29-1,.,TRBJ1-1,CSVWGGFEAFF
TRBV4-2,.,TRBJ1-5,CASSREEVDQPQHF
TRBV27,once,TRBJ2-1,CASRSGGTWLVF
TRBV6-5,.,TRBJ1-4,CASSYSTGGNEKLFF
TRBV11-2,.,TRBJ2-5,CASSQGQQETQYF
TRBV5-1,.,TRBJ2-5,CASSLRSGQHETQYF
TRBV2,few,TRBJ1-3,CASNSQIRNTIYF
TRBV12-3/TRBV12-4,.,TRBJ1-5,CASSFSTGGPQHF
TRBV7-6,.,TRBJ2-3,CASSLLGAEATDTQYF
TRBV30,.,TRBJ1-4,CAWGSGTGLNEKLFF
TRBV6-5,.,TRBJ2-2,CASRGQLNTGELFF
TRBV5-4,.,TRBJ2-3,CASSWALRDTQYF
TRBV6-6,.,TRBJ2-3,CASAYGMTQDTQYF
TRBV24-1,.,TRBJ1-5,CATRGGGNQPQHF
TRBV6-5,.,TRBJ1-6,CASSYYRDRDSPLHF
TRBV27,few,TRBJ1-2,CASSFRPGTQYYGYTF
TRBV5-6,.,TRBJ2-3,CASSLGYSAGGVTDTQYF
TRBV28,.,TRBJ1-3,CASSFYGGAGNTIYF
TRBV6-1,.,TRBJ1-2,CASSEVSWRHGYTF
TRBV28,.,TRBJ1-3,CASSLPNSGNTIYF
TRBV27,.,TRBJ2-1,CASSVTGRNEQFF
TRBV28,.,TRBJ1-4,CASRNGGSEKKLFF
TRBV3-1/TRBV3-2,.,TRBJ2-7,CASSLPGQPTEQYF
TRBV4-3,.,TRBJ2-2,CASSQVTDQTGELFF
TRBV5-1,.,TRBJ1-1,CASSLGVRGMNTEAFF
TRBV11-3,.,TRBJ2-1,CASSEGVGTGDNEQFF
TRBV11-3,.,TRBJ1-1,CASSLETSRGLGTEAFF
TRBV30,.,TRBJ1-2,CAWSQSGGPRYTF
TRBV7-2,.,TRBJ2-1,CASSTGTSYNEQFF
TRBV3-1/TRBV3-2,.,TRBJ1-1,CASSQEGDTKAHTEAFF
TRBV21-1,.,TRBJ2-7,CASSKGQGVEQYF
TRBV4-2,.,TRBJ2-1,CASSQRGTTGTSSYNEQFF
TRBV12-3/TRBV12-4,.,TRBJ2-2,CASSETSWAF
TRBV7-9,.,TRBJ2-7,CASSPGFRGGKNVYEQYF
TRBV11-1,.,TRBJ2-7,CASSLGTSGSSYEQYF
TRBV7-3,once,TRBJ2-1,CASSLHLAGVDEQFF
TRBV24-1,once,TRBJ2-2,CATSAAGDTGELFF
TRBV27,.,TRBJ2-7,CASSSLQGAYEQYF
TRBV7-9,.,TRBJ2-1,CASSPLWKQNEQFF
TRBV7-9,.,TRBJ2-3,CASSLGDWGTDNTDTQYF
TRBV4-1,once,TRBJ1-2,CASSQVEFKGTNYGYTF
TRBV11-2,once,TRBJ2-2,CASSLRGDTGELFF
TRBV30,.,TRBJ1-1,CAWGSGADTEAFF
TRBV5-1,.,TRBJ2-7,CASRTGTSGNEQYF
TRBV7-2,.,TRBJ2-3,CASSFGTTTPDTQYF
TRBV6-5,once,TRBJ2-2,CASSRTGAGLGELFF
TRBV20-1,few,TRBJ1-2,CSADNPGYTF
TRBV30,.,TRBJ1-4,CAWRPKGLATNEKLFF